There are a few counts of the clone carrying this T cell receptor (beta chain). This specimen comes from a study of cytotoxic CD8 clonotypes in ibrutinib-treated CLL. About the study: A median about twelve months of treatment, range 6 to 36, preceded the collection of response samples.

The germline V gene has CDR1 SGDLS and CDR2 YYNGEE. V gave up 0 bases and J gave up 5 bases, with 12 bases separating them. This CDR3 is built from 14 residues. Profiling relied on immunoSEQ multiplex PCR, and the TCRdb table lists in-frame clones only, not all of them. Of approximately 300,000 clones listed, 80% are singletons. This TCR was sampled from a human donor with chronic lymphocytic leukemia. This sample comprised PBMCs, obtained before ibrutinib treatment. V gene TRBV9 combines with J gene TRBJ2-7; D remains ambiguous. The DNA for the CDR3 is TGTGCCAGCAGCGTAGGAAGTCATCCTAACGAGCAGTACTTC. The encoded protein is CASSVGSHPNEQYF.